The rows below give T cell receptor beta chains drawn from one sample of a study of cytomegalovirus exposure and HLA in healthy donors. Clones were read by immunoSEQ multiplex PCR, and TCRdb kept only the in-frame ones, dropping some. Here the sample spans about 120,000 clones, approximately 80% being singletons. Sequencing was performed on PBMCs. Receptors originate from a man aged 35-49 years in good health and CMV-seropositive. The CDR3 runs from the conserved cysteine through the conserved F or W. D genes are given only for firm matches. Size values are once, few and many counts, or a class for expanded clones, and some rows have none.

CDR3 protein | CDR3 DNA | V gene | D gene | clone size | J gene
CASSLAGILRDLETQYF | TGCGCCAGCAGCTTGGCCGGGATTCTCCGGGATTTGGAGACCCAGTACTTC | TRBV5-1 | NA | NA | TRBJ2-5
CASSLGQPNEKLFF | TGTGCCAGCAGCTTGGGACAGCCAAATGAAAAACTGTTTTTT | TRBV7-2 | TRBD1 | NA | TRBJ1-4
CASSEGGGTLNEKLFF | TGTGCCAGCAGCGAGGGCGGCGGGACCCTTAATGAAAAACTGTTTTTT | TRBV28 | NA | NA | TRBJ1-4
CASSQVFRTGDEKLFF | TGCGCCAGCAGCCAAGTATTTAGGACAGGGGACGAAAAACTGTTTTTT | TRBV4-1 | TRBD1 | NA | TRBJ1-4
CASREQHRGWRSSGNTIYF | TGTGCAAGTCGCGAACAACACAGGGGGTGGAGGAGCTCTGGAAACACCATATATTTT | TRBV12-2 | NA | NA | TRBJ1-3
CASMGWTSGGILTDTQYF | TGTGCCAGTATGGGATGGACTAGCGGGGGGATCCTCACAGATACGCAGTATTTT | TRBV19 | TRBD2 | NA | TRBJ2-3
CSVEERAYEQYF | TGCAGCGTTGAAGAGAGAGCCTACGAGCAGTACTTC | TRBV29-1 | NA | NA | TRBJ2-7
CASAISRSGNTIYF | TGTGCCAGCGCAATAAGCCGCTCTGGAAACACCATATATTTT | TRBV28 | NA | NA | TRBJ1-3
CASSIDDGIDYNEQFF | TGTGCCAGTAGTATAGATGACGGGATAGACTACAATGAGCAGTTCTTC | TRBV19 | NA | NA | TRBJ2-1
CASSSSGTGGIYEQYF | TGTGCCAGTTCTTCATCCGGGACAGGGGGAATCTACGAGCAGTACTTC | TRBV28 | TRBD1 | NA | TRBJ2-7
CASSTGQGAYEQYF | TGCGCCAGCAGCACTGGACAGGGAGCGTACGAGCAGTACTTC | TRBV5-1 | TRBD1 | NA | TRBJ2-7
CASTLIDSGTISYNEQFF | TGTGCCAGCACCCTAATCGACTCCGGGACTATCTCCTACAATGAGCAGTTCTTC | TRBV11-2 | TRBD2 | NA | TRBJ2-1
CASSLSASGGADTQYF | TGCGCCAGCAGCTTGTCAGCTAGCGGAGGGGCAGATACGCAGTATTTT | TRBV5-1 | TRBD2 | once | TRBJ2-3
CASSPGGSLDEQFF | TGTGCCAGCAGCCCCGGGGGAAGTCTCGATGAGCAGTTCTTC | TRBV7-2 | NA | few | TRBJ2-1
CASRGTGATYQETQYF | TGTGCCAGCAGAGGGACAGGGGCCACTTACCAAGAGACCCAGTACTTC | TRBV14 | TRBD1 | NA | TRBJ2-5
CASNRDSSHYGYTF | TGTGCCAGCAACCGGGACAGTTCTCACTATGGCTACACCTTC | TRBV2 | TRBD1 | NA | TRBJ1-2